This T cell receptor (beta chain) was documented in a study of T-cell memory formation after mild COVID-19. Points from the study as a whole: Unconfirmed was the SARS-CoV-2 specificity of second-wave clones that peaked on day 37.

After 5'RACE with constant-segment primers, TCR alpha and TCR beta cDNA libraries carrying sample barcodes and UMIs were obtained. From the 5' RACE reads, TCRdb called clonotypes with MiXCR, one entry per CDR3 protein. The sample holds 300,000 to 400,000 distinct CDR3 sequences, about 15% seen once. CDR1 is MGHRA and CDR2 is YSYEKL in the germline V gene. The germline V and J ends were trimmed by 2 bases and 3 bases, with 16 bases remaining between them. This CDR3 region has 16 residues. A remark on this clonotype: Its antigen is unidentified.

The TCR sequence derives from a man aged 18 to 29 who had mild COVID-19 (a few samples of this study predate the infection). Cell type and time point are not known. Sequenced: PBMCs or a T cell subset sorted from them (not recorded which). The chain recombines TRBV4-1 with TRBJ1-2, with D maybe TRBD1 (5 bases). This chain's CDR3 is CASSQPWGDAHYGYTF. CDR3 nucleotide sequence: TGCGCCAGCAGCCAACCGTGGGGGGACGCACACTATGGCTACACCTTC.